The 27 T cell receptor beta chains listed next were all sequenced from one sample in a study of response to subunit inactivated influenza vaccine. TCRdb fed the RT-PCR reads into MiXCR, producing one record per CDR3 protein. The repertoire holds roughly 520,000 distinct CDR3 sequences, about 25% seen once, with about 1.9% in the top ten. The sample in question was CD4+ T cells sorted from PBMCs, obtained about 5 days after vaccination. These receptors all stem from a man in his fifties or sixties who received an inactivated influenza vaccine.

This rearrangement joins TRBV18 to TRBJ2-1; 11 positions agree with TRBD1. The CDR3 extends over 16 amino acids. The V and J ends lost 0 bases and 4 bases, in that order; junction bases with no gene match: 2. Germline values: CDR1 KGHSH, CDR2 LQKENI. The CDR3 sequence: CASSPPGTGGYNEQFF. Written as DNA, the CDR3 is TGTGCCAGCTCACCACCCGGGACAGGGGGATACAATGAGCAGTTCTTC. Filled out from reference TRBV18 and TRBJ2-1, the complete variable domain reads NAGVMQNPRHLVRRRGQEARLRCSPMKGHSHVYWYRQLPEEGLKFMVYLQKENIIDESGMPKERFSAEFPKEGPSILRIQQVVRGDSAAYFCASSPPGTGGYNEQFFGPGTRLTVL.

The rearrangement links TRBV5-1 to TRBJ2-3; no definite D call. The CDR3 has 14 amino acids. The V gene lost 1 base and the J gene lost 6 bases, with 12 bases spanning the gap. Germline V gene sequence: CDR1 SGHRS, CDR2 YFSETQ. CDR3 nucleotides: TGCGCCAGCAGCTTGTTCTCTAGTGTGGATACGCAGTATTTT. Protein product: CASSLFSSVDTQYF. The whole variable domain, filled in from reference TRBV5-1 and TRBJ2-3, reads KAGVTQTPRYLIKTRGQQVTLSCSPISGHRSVSWYQQTPGQGLQFLFEYFSETQRNKGNFPGRFSGRQFSNSRSEMNVSTLELGDSALYLCASSLFSSVDTQYFGPGTRLTVL.

This chain links TRBV19 with TRBJ2-1; 8 nucleotides match TRBD2. V shed 6 bases and J 1 base; nucleotides not matched to a gene: 8. From germline, CDR1 is LNHDA and CDR2 SQIVND (reference sequence). The CDR3 has 16 residues. Here the CDR3 reads CASRASGRGSYNEQFF. Here the CDR3 DNA reads TGTGCCAGTAGAGCCAGCGGGAGAGGTTCCTACAATGAGCAGTTCTTC. The variable domain in full, completed from reference TRBV19 and TRBJ2-1, reads DGGITQSPKYLFRKEGQNVTLSCEQNLNHDAMYWYRQDPGQGLRLIYYSQIVNDFQKGDIAEGYSVSREKKESFPLTVTSAQKNPTAFYLCASRASGRGSYNEQFFGPGTRLTVL.

This clonotype was detected ten times or more. This rearrangement joins TRBV10-3 to TRBJ2-7, with D uncertain. Germline assignment: CDR1 ENHRY and CDR2 SYGVKD. The CDR3 has 15 amino acids. V was shortened by 0 bases and J by 3 bases, with 12 bases between the two germline ends. The CDR3 DNA is TGTGCCATCAGTGAGTCTATTGGCCTAGACTACGAGCAGTACTTC. It specifies CAISESIGLDYEQYF.

In this sample, this clonotype turned up many times. V is TRBV20-1 and J is TRBJ2-1, with 9 positions matching TRBD2. V gave up 3 bases and J gave up 7 bases; unmatched junction bases: 7. This CDR3 has 14 amino acids. The germline V gene encodes CDR1 DFQATT and CDR2 SNEGSKA (reference sequence). Written as DNA, the CDR3 is TGCAGTGCTAGGGGGTTTGCGGGAGGGAATGAGCAGTTCTTC. This gives the protein CSARGFAGGNEQFF.

V is TRBV11-2 and J is TRBJ2-7, with a weak D call TRBD1 (6 bases). The CDR3 loop spans 16 amino acids. Trimming removed 4 bases from V and 1 base from J, with 17 bases in between. The V gene's germline CDR1 is SGHAT and CDR2 FQNNGV. CDR3 protein: CASSSNRGKASYEQYF. In DNA form, the CDR3 reads TGTGCCAGCAGCTCGAATAGGGGGAAGGCGTCCTACGAGCAGTACTTC.

This clonotype was recorded many times. The rearrangement links TRBV6-2 or TRBV6-3 to TRBJ1-1, with TRBD1 identical over 11 bases. Germline lookup yields CDR1 MNHEY and CDR2 SVGEGT. V lost 0 bases and J lost 6; bases outside the gene matches: 3. This CDR3 has 15 amino acids. The CDR3 here is CASSYSGQGVAEAFF. The CDR3 DNA reads TGTGCCAGCAGTTACTCGGGACAGGGGGTCGCTGAAGCTTTCTTT.

The V and J genes are TRBV20-1 and TRBJ1-1; D remains ambiguous. V lost 5 bases, J lost 3 bases, and 10 bases lay in between. The CDR3 consists of 12 residues. Germline loops: CDR1 DFQATT, CDR2 SNEGSKA (reference sequence). The CDR3: CSALRAYTEAFF. The CDR3 coding sequence is TGCAGTGCTTTAAGGGCCTACACTGAAGCTTTCTTT.

This chain joins TRBV21-1 and TRBJ2-1; the table calls TRBD2, which could not be checked here. TRBV21-1 is designated a pseudogene. This CDR3 has 17 amino acids. The CDR3 is CASSSSQGGRYPNEQFF. The CDR3 nucleotides read TGTGCCAGCAGCTCCTCCCAGGGTGGGAGGTACCCTAATGAGCAGTTCTTC.

This clonotype was seen only once. CDR3 nucleotides: TGTGCCAGCAGCCAAAGGCGGAACACCGGGGAGCTGTTTTTT. It translates to CASSQRRNTGELFF. The rearrangement joins TRBV7-2 to TRBJ2-2; D remains ambiguous. The CDR3 totals 14 residues. V was cut by 5 bases and J by 1 base, with 8 bases left in between. Per germline, CDR1 SGHTA and CDR2 FQGNSA.

This clonotype has just a few counts. V gene TRBV24-1 combines with J gene TRBJ2-2; the D gene could be TRBD1 or TRBD2 (5 bases each). V lost 4 bases and J lost 1, with 18 bases in between. CDR1 and CDR2 from the germline V gene are KGHDR and SFDVKD. This CDR3 comprises 18 residues. CDR3 amino acids: CATSDTLGRRENTGELFF. The CDR3 bases are TGTGCCACCAGTGACACATTGGGACGGCGAGAGAACACCGGGGAGCTGTTTTTT.

The chain employs TRBV20-1 and TRBJ2-5; D is possibly TRBD1 (5 bases). The germline V gene has CDR1 DFQATT and CDR2 SNEGSKA (reference sequence). The CDR3 spans 12 residues. Trimming removed 0 bases at V and 6 bases at J, with 8 bases between. CDR3 DNA: TGCAGTGCTAGAGATGCAGGGAAGACCCAGTACTTC. Its protein is CSARDAGKTQYF.

The chain joins TRBV7-9 to TRBJ1-2; tentatively, D is TRBD1 (5 bases). Germline V gene sequence: CDR1 SEHNR, CDR2 FQNEAQ (reference sequence). CDR3 length equals 15 residues. V was shortened by 0 bases and J by 2 bases, with 10 bases between the two germline ends. DNA of the CDR3: TGTGCCAGCAGCTTAGCGCAGGGTCGCAACTATGGCTACACCTTC. It encodes CASSLAQGRNYGYTF.

This clonotype was recorded a few times. This chain uses TRBV15 with TRBJ2-4; unclear D gene. Germline V gene data show CDR1 as LNHNV and CDR2 as YYDKDF (reference sequence). V shed 1 base and J shed 5 bases, with 6 bases lying between them. CDR3 length: 13 amino acids. The CDR3 sequence: CATSRGGENIQYF. The DNA of the CDR3 is TGTGCCACCAGCAGAGGTGGGGAAAACATTCAGTACTTC.

A few counts support this clonotype. The rearrangement joins TRBV11-2 to TRBJ2-7; D assignment may be TRBD1 or TRBD2 (5 bases each). Per the germline V gene, CDR1 is SGHAT and CDR2 is FQNNGV. This CDR3 has 16 amino acids. V lost 5 bases, J lost 0 bases, and 17 bases lay in between. This CDR3 reads CASSRLRGRSSYEQYF. In DNA form, the CDR3 reads TGTGCCAGCAGCCGACTACGGGGCAGGAGCTCCTACGAGCAGTACTTC.

A few counts support this clonotype. The rearrangement joins TRBV20-1 to TRBJ1-1; a possible D gene is TRBD1 (6 bases). This CDR3 has 15 residues. Germline loops: CDR1 DFQATT, CDR2 SNEGSKA (reference sequence). V lost 1 base, J lost 1 base, and 13 bases lay in between. The CDR3: CSARVESRGNTEAFF. The DNA of the CDR3 is TGCAGTGCTAGAGTGGAGTCCAGGGGGAACACTGAAGCTTTCTTT.

This clonotype showed up just a few times. This chain links TRBV6-2 or TRBV6-3 with TRBJ2-3; 9 nucleotides align to TRBD1. Per the germline V gene, CDR1 is MNHEY and CDR2 is SVGEGT. The ends lost 6 bases at V and 5 bases at J; junction bases unmatched: 9. There are 15 residues in the CDR3. The CDR3: CASSAPGQGRDTQYF. CDR3 coding DNA: TGTGCCAGCAGCGCTCCGGGACAGGGTCGAGATACGCAGTATTTT.

This clonotype was found a few times. The chain links TRBV7-2 to TRBJ1-5, with TRBD1 matching over 9 bases. J lost 4 bases, V lost 5 bases, and 3 bases had no gene match. Germline V gene lookup returns CDR1 SGHTA and CDR2 FQGNSA. The CDR3 is 14 amino acids. CDR3 sequence: CASSRDRVNQPQHF. Here the CDR3 DNA reads TGTGCCAGCAGCCGGGACAGGGTTAATCAGCCCCAGCATTTT.

The chain links TRBV5-1 to TRBJ2-6; D gene unclear. Germline V gene data show CDR1 as SGHRS and CDR2 as YFSETQ. The CDR3 is 16 residues long. V was cut by 5 bases and J by 0 bases, with 12 bases left in between. The CDR3 here is CASSPQPRSGANVLTF. The CDR3 DNA reads TGCGCCAGCAGTCCTCAACCGCGCTCTGGGGCCAACGTCCTGACTTTC.

J is TRBJ2-1 and V is TRBV28; D is unclear. Germline assignment: CDR1 MDHEN and CDR2 SYDVKM. There are 14 residues in the CDR3. V dropped 2 bases and J dropped 4 bases, with 9 bases sitting between them. Written as DNA, the CDR3 is TGTGCCAGCAGTTTAAGCTGGATTTACAATGAGCAGTTCTTC. Its translation: CASSLSWIYNEQFF.

This clonotype was seen repeatedly, ten times or more. The CDR3 spells CSARVPFHNEQFF. The CDR3 DNA sequence: TGCAGTGCTAGAGTCCCGTTCCACAATGAGCAGTTCTTC. The genes are TRBV20-1 and TRBJ2-1; D unresolved. CDR3 size: 13 residues. Trimming pared 1 base from V and 5 bases from J, leaving 9 bases between. The germline CDR1 and CDR2 sequences are DFQATT and SNEGSKA (reference sequence).

This clonotype was observed a handful of times. This rearrangement joins TRBV18 to TRBJ1-1; D remains unclear. This CDR3 spans 14 amino acids. Trimming pared 5 bases from V and 0 bases from J, leaving 10 bases between. Germline CDR1 and CDR2: KGHSH and LQKENI. CDR3 region: CASSEATVNTEAFF. DNA for the CDR3: TGTGCCAGCTCAGAGGCAACCGTGAACACTGAAGCTTTCTTT.

The table lists this clonotype with a few counts. The CDR3 nucleotides read TGTGCCAGCAGGGAGGGGTACAAGGGTTACAATGAGCAGTTCTTC. This translates into CASREGYKGYNEQFF. This chain links TRBV6-1 with TRBJ2-1; D perhaps matches TRBD2 (6 bases). The germline gives CDR1 MNHNS, CDR2 SASEGT. The V end lost 6 bases, the J end lost 4 bases, and 16 bases lay between the germline ends. This CDR3 has 15 residues.

This clonotype was counted only a few times. The genes are TRBV5-1 and TRBJ1-4; 8 nucleotides align to TRBD1. CDR1 is SGHRS, CDR2 YFSETQ, per germline. Trimming took 4 bases from V and 8 from J; bases not matched to a gene: 10. The CDR3 loop spans 15 amino acids. CDR3 sequence reads: CASSVQGATGEKLFF. The CDR3 DNA is TGCGCCAGCAGCGTGCAGGGGGCGACTGGGGAAAAACTGTTTTTT. The complete variable domain, with remaining parts taken from reference TRBV5-1 and TRBJ1-4, reads KAGVTQTPRYLIKTRGQQVTLSCSPISGHRSVSWYQQTPGQGLQFLFEYFSETQRNKGNFPGRFSGRQFSNSRSEMNVSTLELGDSALYLCASSVQGATGEKLFFGSGTQLSVL.

The chain has TRBV5-1 and TRBJ2-1; D perhaps matches TRBD2 (6 bases). The CDR3 loop spans 18 amino acids. V gave up 4 bases and J gave up 1 base, with 21 bases separating them. Germline assignment: CDR1 SGHRS and CDR2 YFSETQ. CDR3 nucleotide sequence: TGCGCCAGCAGCCCGAGGGACTGGCCTCGTCCTTCCTACAATGAGCAGTTCTTC. Protein sequence: CASSPRDWPRPSYNEQFF.

The rearrangement uses TRBV11-2 and TRBJ2-5; no clear D gene. Germline assignment: CDR1 SGHAT and CDR2 FQNNGV. The CDR3 runs to 15 residues. The ends were cut back, 4 bases at V and 5 bases at J, with 17 bases in the middle. The CDR3 protein is CASSSGPNGRETQYF. In DNA form, the CDR3 reads TGTGCCAGCAGCTCCGGACCCAACGGTCGGGAGACCCAGTACTTC.

The CDR3 loop is CASSGVRETQYF. The CDR3 nucleotides are TGTGCCAGCTCGGGCGTTCGAGAGACCCAGTACTTC. The V and J genes are TRBV18 and TRBJ2-5; D remains unclear. Trimming shortened V by 6 bases and J by 4 bases, and 9 bases separated the two germline ends. This CDR3 has 12 amino acids. In germline, CDR1 is KGHSH, CDR2 LQKENI.